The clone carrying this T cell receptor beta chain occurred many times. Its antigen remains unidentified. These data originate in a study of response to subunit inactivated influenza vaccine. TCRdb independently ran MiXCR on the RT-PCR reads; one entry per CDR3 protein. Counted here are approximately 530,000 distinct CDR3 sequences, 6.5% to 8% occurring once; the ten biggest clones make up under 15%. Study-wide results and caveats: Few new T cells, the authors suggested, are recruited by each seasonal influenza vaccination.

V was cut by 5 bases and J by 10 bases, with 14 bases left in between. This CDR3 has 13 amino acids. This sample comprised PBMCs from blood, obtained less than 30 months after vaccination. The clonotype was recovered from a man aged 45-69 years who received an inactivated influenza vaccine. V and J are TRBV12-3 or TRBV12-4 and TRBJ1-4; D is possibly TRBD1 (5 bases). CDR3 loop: CASSHGTVSKLFF. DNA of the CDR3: TGTGCCAGCAGTCACGGGACTGTGTCAAAACTGTTTTTT.